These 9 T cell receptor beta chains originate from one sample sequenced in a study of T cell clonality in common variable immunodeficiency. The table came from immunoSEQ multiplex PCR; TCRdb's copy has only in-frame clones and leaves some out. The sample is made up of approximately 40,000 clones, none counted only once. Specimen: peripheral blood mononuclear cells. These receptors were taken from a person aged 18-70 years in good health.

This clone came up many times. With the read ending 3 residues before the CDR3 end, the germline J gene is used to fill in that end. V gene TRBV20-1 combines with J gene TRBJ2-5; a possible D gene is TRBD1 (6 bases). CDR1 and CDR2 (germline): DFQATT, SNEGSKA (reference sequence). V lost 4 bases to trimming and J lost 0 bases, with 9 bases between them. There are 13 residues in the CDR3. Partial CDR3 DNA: TGCAGTGCTACTGGGACATACCAAGAGACC. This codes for CSATGTYQET. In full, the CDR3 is CSATGTYQETQYF.

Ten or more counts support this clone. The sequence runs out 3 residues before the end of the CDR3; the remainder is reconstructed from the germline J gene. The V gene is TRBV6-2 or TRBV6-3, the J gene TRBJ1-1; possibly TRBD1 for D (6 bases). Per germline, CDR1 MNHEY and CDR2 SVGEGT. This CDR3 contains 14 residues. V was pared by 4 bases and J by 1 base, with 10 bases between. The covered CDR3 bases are TGTGCCAGCAGTTGGGTAGGGGGGAACACTGAA. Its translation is CASSWVGGNTE. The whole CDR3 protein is CASSWVGGNTEAFF.

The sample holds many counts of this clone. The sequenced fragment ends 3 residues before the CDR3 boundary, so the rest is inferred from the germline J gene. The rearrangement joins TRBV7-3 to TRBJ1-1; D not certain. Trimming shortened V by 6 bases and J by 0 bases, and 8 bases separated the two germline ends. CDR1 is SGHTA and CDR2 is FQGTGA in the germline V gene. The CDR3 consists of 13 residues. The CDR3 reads CASSPTVNTEAFF. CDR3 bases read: TGTGCCAGCAGTCCTACGGTGAACACTGAA.

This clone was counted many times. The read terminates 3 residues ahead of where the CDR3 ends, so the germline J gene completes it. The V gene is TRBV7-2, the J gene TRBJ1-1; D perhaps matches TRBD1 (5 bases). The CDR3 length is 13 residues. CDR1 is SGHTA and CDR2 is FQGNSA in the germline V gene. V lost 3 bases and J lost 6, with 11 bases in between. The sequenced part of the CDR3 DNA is TGTGCCAGCAGCTTCCCAAAAGGGGCTGAA. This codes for CASSFPKGAE. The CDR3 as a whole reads CASSFPKGAEAFF.

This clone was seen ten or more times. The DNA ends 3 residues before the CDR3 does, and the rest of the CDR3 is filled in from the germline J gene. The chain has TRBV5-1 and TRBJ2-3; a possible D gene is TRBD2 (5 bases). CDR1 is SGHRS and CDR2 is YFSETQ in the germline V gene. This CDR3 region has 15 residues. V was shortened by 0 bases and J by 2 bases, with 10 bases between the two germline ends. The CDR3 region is CASSLGLPDTDTQYF. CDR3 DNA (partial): TGCGCCAGCAGCTTGGGACTACCTGACACAGATACG.

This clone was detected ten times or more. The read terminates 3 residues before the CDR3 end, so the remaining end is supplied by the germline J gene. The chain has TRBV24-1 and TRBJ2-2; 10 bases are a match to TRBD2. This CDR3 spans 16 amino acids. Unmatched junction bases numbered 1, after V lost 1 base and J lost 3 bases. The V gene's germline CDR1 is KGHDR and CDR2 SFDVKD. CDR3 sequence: CATSDLSGGDTGELFF. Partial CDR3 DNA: TGTGCCACCAGTGATTTAAGCGGGGGGGACACCGGGGAG.

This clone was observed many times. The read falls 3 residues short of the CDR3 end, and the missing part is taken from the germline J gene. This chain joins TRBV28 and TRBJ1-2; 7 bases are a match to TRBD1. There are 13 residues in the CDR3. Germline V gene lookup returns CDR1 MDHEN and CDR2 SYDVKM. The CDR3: CASSLIQGSGYTF. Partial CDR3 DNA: TGTGCCAGCAGTTTAATACAGGGGAGCGGC.

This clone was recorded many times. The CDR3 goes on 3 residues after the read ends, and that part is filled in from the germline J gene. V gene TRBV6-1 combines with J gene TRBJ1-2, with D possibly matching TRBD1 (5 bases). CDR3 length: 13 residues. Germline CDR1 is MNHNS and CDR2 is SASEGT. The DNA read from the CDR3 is TGTGCCAGCAGTGAAGAGACGGGGGGAGGC. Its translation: CASSEETGGG. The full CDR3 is CASSEETGGGYTF.

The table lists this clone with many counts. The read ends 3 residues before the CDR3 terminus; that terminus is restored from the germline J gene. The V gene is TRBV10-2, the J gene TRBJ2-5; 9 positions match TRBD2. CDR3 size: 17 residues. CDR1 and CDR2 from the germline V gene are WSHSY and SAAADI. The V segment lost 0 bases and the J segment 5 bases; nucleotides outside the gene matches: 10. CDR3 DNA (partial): TGCGCCAGCAGTGAGTCCTTAGGGCGGGGGGGCGAGGAGACC. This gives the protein CASSESLGRGGEET. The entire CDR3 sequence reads CASSESLGRGGEETQYF.